This T cell receptor beta chain was identified during a study of CD8+ T cells in alopecia areata. In the study overall: A 6-month period off drug followed tofacitinib, which lasted 6 to 18 months.

Study outcomes and limitations: Besides other cells, scalp samples also yield sequences of resident alphabeta T cells from normal skin. Across lesional scalp, and particularly alopecia totalis/universalis, clonality surpassed that of normal scalp.

In each case, RNA was isolated and then reverse transcribed into cDNA as the sequencing template. Here immunoSEQ multiplex PCR was the method, and the copy in TCRdb shows in-frame clones only, minus some. Here the sample spans 100,000 to 150,000 clones, around two fifths being singletons. Germline V CDR1 and CDR2: GTSNPN, SVGIG (reference sequence). The CDR3 spans 15 residues. V shed 1 base, J shed 3 bases, and the junction held 4 bases outside the gene matches. About this clone: Antigen: not known.

Specimens obtained from alopecia areata patients comprised lesional scalp punch biopsies and peripheral blood. This clonotype originated in a human donor with alopecia areata. The chain couples TRBV30 to TRBJ2-3; TRBD2 matches at 10 bases. Source material: CD4+ T cells sorted from blood. The CDR3 DNA follows: TGTGCCTGGAGTGCTTTTAGCGGGAGGACAGATACGCAGTATTTT. Residues: CAWSAFSGRTDTQYF.